This entry lists 15 T cell receptor beta chains sequenced from one sample in a study of cytomegalovirus exposure and HLA in healthy donors (dated by TCRdb to the late 2010s). Library preparation used the immunoSEQ multiplex PCR assay. Held by TCRdb, this immuneACCESS table contains in-frame sequences only and omits some clones. Under half of the omission traces to an unresolved V gene where checked; the cause of the rest is unknown. The sample data list tens of thousands of clones, and around 96% of these were observed just once. The ten top clones hold around 4.5% of the sample. The sequencing input was PBMCs. These receptors were obtained from a young man in good health and CMV-seropositive.

V and J are TRBV28 and TRBJ2-5; the match to TRBD1 covers 9 bases. The CDR3 is made up of 17 amino acids. Germline V gene sequence: CDR1 MDHEN, CDR2 SYDVKM. Losses at the gene ends were 6 bases for V and 4 bases for J; bases not matched to a gene: 15. Here the CDR3 DNA reads TGTGCCAGCAGCAGCGGACAGGGGCGCCGGAGTACAGAGACCCAGTACTTC. Amino acids: CASSSGQGRRSTETQYF.

V usage is TRBV7-2 and J usage is TRBJ2-1; 11 bases line up with TRBD2. Germline assignment: CDR1 SGHTA and CDR2 FQGNSA. Trimming removed 6 bases from V and 6 bases from J; junction bases left unmatched: 10. The CDR3 runs to 16 residues. DNA for the CDR3: TGTGCCAGCAGAAAGGGGGGTCTAGCGGGAGGCAATGAGCAGTTCTTC. Translated, it gives CASRKGGLAGGNEQFF.

The chain couples TRBV2 to TRBJ2-1, with 11 positions matching TRBD1. This CDR3 comprises 15 residues. Unmatched junction bases numbered 9, after V lost 7 bases and J lost 7 bases. Germline V gene sequence: CDR1 SNHLY, CDR2 FYNNEI. CDR3 amino acids: CASTPGTGGPNEQFF. The CDR3 bases are TGTGCCAGCACCCCCGGGACAGGGGGTCCGAATGAGCAGTTCTTC.

V usage is TRBV14 and J usage is TRBJ2-5; possible D gene TRBD1, 5 bases. This CDR3 region has 12 residues. V gave up 2 bases and J gave up 4 bases, with 5 bases separating them. Germline lookup yields CDR1 SGHDN and CDR2 FVKESK. The CDR3 coding sequence is TGTGCCAGCAGCCAACAGGGAGAGACCCAGTACTTC. Translated: CASSQQGETQYF.

V usage is TRBV21-1 and J usage is TRBJ2-7; no check of the table's D call, TRBD2, against the DNA was made. TRBV21-1 corresponds to a pseudogene. The CDR3 contains 16 residues. The CDR3 spells CASSKVLSGATYEQYF. The DNA of the CDR3 is TGTGCCAGCAGCAAAGTGTTGAGCGGGGCCACCTACGAGCAGTACTTC.

CDR3 region: CASSEDSVYNEQFF. The CDR3, as DNA: TGTGCCAGCAGCGAGGACAGCGTCTACAATGAGCAGTTCTTC. The chain combines TRBV9 with TRBJ2-1; D might be TRBD1 (6 bases). The CDR3 length is 14 residues. V shed 3 bases and J shed 3 bases, with 10 bases lying between them. CDR1 and CDR2 from the germline V gene are SGDLS and YYNGEE.

The CDR3 protein is CASSQGDRYNEQFF. DNA of the CDR3: TGCGCCAGCAGCCAGGGGGACAGATACAATGAGCAGTTCTTC. The chain combines TRBV4-3 with TRBJ2-1; TRBD1 matches at 7 bases. Germline V lookup: CDR1 LGHNA, CDR2 YSLEER. Unmatched junction bases numbered 3, after V lost 3 bases and J lost 4 bases. CDR3 length: 14 residues.

The chain employs TRBV6-1 and TRBJ1-2, with D uncertain. V lost 8 bases, J lost 4 bases, and 14 bases lay in between. CDR3 length: 13 residues. Looked up from germline, CDR1 is MNHNS and CDR2 is SASEGT. The CDR3 region is CASESLGGYGYTF. The CDR3 nucleotides read TGTGCCAGCGAATCGCTCGGAGGCTATGGCTACACCTTC.

The chain recombines TRBV7-2 with TRBJ2-4, with 8 bases lining up with TRBD2. The trim removed 3 bases at V and 2 bases at J, leaving 6 bases unmatched. Germline-derived CDR1 and CDR2 are SGHTA and FQGNSA. CDR3 length: 16 amino acids. The CDR3 reads CASSFLAGTTKNIQYF. The CDR3 DNA follows: TGTGCCAGCAGCTTTTTAGCGGGGACAACCAAAAACATTCAGTACTTC.

The chain carries TRBV10-1 and TRBJ1-1; perhaps TRBD1 as D (5 bases). The CDR3 is 14 residues long. CDR1 is WNHNN and CDR2 is SYGVQD in the germline V gene (reference sequence). V was clipped by 1 base and J by 6 bases, with 12 bases between them. CDR3 in amino acids: CASSEWRDGSEAFF. The DNA for the CDR3 is TGCGCCAGCAGTGAGTGGAGGGACGGCTCTGAAGCTTTCTTT.

J is TRBJ1-5 and V is TRBV4-2; tentative D call: TRBD1 (5 bases). Deletions cut 0 bases from V and 0 bases from J, with 12 bases between. The germline CDR1 and CDR2 sequences are LGHNA and YNFKEQ. The CDR3 length is 17 residues. CDR3 in DNA: TGTGCCAGCAGCCAAGATTGGGGCAGATATAGCAATCAGCCCCAGCATTTT. Translation: CASSQDWGRYSNQPQHF.

The chain has TRBV9 and TRBJ1-2, with 8 bases identical to TRBD1. Germline CDR1 and CDR2: SGDLS and YYNGEE. V trimming: 4 bases; J trimming: 2 bases; junction bases outside the gene matches: 1. The CDR3 covers 13 residues. DNA for the CDR3: TGTGCCAGCAGCCAGGGGGCGAACTATGGCTACACCTTC. As protein: CASSQGANYGYTF.

This clone was picked up one time. The chain's CDR3 is CSVGTGGETQYF. The CDR3 DNA reads as TGCAGCGTTGGGACAGGGGGTGAGACCCAGTACTTC. This sequence joins TRBV29-1 and TRBJ2-5; 10 positions agree with TRBD1. The CDR3 is made up of 12 amino acids. J gave up 5 bases and V 4 bases, and 1 base lay outside the gene matches. Germline V gene lookup returns CDR1 SQVTM and CDR2 ANQGSEA. Filled out from reference TRBV29-1 and TRBJ2-5, the complete variable domain reads SAVISQKPSRDICQRGTSLTIQCQVDSQVTMMFWYRQQPGQSLTLIATANQGSEATYESGFVIDKFPISRPNLTFSTLTVSNMSPEDSSIYLCSVGTGGETQYFGPGTRLLVL.

This chain links TRBV6-6 with TRBJ2-5, with a possible D match to TRBD2 (6 bases). Looked up from germline, CDR1 is MNHNY and CDR2 is SVGAGI (reference sequence). V lost 6 bases to trimming and J lost 4 bases, with 15 bases between them. The length of the CDR3 is 14 residues. The CDR3 is CASSQGGLGETQYF. CDR3 sequence (DNA): TGTGCCAGCAGCCAGGGAGGATTGGGAGAGACCCAGTACTTC.

The genes are TRBV6-1 and TRBJ2-5, with 7 nucleotides matching TRBD2. Germline CDR1 reads MNHNS; CDR2 reads SASEGT. The CDR3 covers 13 residues. V trimming: 8 bases; J trimming: 3 bases; junction bases outside the gene matches: 6. The CDR3 region is CASHRAGEETQYF. The CDR3 DNA is TGTGCCAGCCACCGGGCGGGAGAAGAGACCCAGTACTTC.